A single sample gave rise to the 14 T cell receptor beta chains below, sequenced in a study of beta chain features in type 1 diabetes. General observations from the study: TCRB CDR3s from Type 1 diabetes patients were moderately but significantly shorter in all four CD4+ subsets.

For these receptors, no antigen is known. The sequenced template was cDNA made from the entire isolated RNA. This table comes from immunoSEQ multiplex PCR, and its TCRdb copy is limited to in-frame clones, with some not included. There are about 360,000 clones in the sample; over 10% occur only once, and 0.0095% to 0.012% lies in the top ten. The sample comprised naive CD4+ T cells from blood. The receptors derive from a woman between 18 and 30 years old with type 1 diabetes.

This rearrangement joins TRBV11-2 to TRBJ1-6; 8 nucleotides align to TRBD1. This CDR3 is 15 amino acids long. Germline loops: CDR1 SGHAT, CDR2 FQNNGV. The junction had 2 bases not matched to a gene; V was cut back by 2 bases and J by 5 bases. In nucleotides, the CDR3 is TGTGCCAGCAGCTTAAGACAGGGGAATAATTCACCCCTCCACTTT. Translation gives CASSLRQGNNSPLHF.

The genes are TRBV2 and TRBJ2-3; 9 bases are shared with TRBD1. The length of the CDR3 is 13 residues. Germline CDR1 reads SNHLY; CDR2 reads FYNNEI. After removal of 6 bases from V and 6 bases from J, the junction contained 4 bases not matched to a gene. CDR3 nucleotides: TGTGCCAGCAGGAACAGGGGGCCGGATACGCAGTATTTT. The encoded protein is CASRNRGPDTQYF.

DNA for the CDR3: TGTGCCAGCAGTTGGACGGTTAGCGGGAGGGCTGGGGAGCAGTACTTC. It yields the protein CASSWTVSGRAGEQYF. The chain uses TRBV6-6 and TRBJ2-7; 11 nucleotides match TRBD2. The CDR3 covers 16 residues. Germline V CDR1 and CDR2: MNHNY, SVGAGI (reference sequence). With 4 bases clipped from V and 7 bases from J, the junction kept 12 bases outside the gene matches.

The gene calls are TRBV4-2 and TRBJ2-2; 7 nucleotides match TRBD2. Germline lookup yields CDR1 LGHNA and CDR2 YNFKEQ. The length of the CDR3 is 17 residues. With V trimmed by 0 bases and J by 0 bases, 4 bases remained unmatched. The CDR3 loop is CASSQDRRGSNTGELFF. CDR3 sequence (DNA): TGTGCCAGCAGCCAAGATAGGCGGGGGTCGAACACCGGGGAGCTGTTTTTT.

The chain is built from TRBV21-1 and TRBJ2-5; TRBD2, the table's D call, was not compared with the DNA. TRBV21-1 is tagged as a pseudogene. This CDR3 contains 18 residues. In nucleotides, the CDR3 is TGTGCCAGCAGCAAGAAGGGACTAGCGGGGGGCTACCAAGAGACCCAGTACTTC. Its translation is CASSKKGLAGGYQETQYF.

This clone was counted only a few times. This specimen includes other DNA sequences encoding the same CDR3. The chain is built from TRBV5-1 and TRBJ1-1; D call uncertain. The V end lost 0 bases, the J end lost 1 base, and 4 bases lay between the germline ends. Germline CDR1 and CDR2: SGHRS and YFSETQ. The CDR3 runs 13 residues. The CDR3 DNA sequence: TGCGCCAGCAGCTTGGAGCAGAACACTGAAGCTTTCTTT. Protein product: CASSLEQNTEAFF.

The J gene is TRBJ1-2, the V gene TRBV25-1, with D perhaps matching TRBD1 (6 bases). V lost 0 bases and J 7 bases, leaving 15 bases between the germline ends. Germline V gene sequence: CDR1 MGHDK, CDR2 SYGVNS. This CDR3 has 15 amino acids. The DNA for the CDR3 is TGTGCCAGCAGTGAATATAAGGCAGGGGCTGGTGGCTACACCTTC. Translated: CASSEYKAGAGGYTF.

This rearrangement joins TRBV29-1 to TRBJ2-1, with 7 bases aligning to TRBD1. J lost 4 bases, V lost 4 bases, and 4 bases had no gene match. This CDR3 region has 13 residues. CDR1 SQVTM and CDR2 ANQGSEA come from the germline V gene. CDR3 nucleotides: TGCAGCGTTGCGGTGACAGGGTACAATGAGCAGTTCTTC. Translating it yields CSVAVTGYNEQFF.

This clone showed up just a few times. Other DNA sequences of this sample code for an identical CDR3. The chain employs TRBV18 and TRBJ1-2, with 7 bases identical to TRBD1. CDR3 length: 13 amino acids. In germline, CDR1 is KGHSH, CDR2 LQKENI. V shed 3 bases and J 3 bases; nucleotides not matched to a gene: 1. The CDR3 nucleotides read TGTGCCAGCTCACCCGACAGGGACTATGGCTACACCTTC. It encodes CASSPDRDYGYTF.

This rearrangement joins TRBV5-1 to TRBJ2-7; D is unclear. This CDR3 is 14 amino acids long. CDR1 and CDR2 (germline): SGHRS, YFSETQ. V shed 3 bases and J shed 1 base, with 11 bases lying between them. The CDR3 sequence: CASSWREYSYEQYF. In nucleotides, the CDR3 is TGCGCCAGCAGCTGGAGAGAGTATTCCTACGAGCAGTACTTC.

This clone has a handful of counts. The chain employs TRBV7-9 and TRBJ2-7, with D perhaps matching TRBD2 (7 bases). V lost 2 bases and J 5 bases, leaving 16 bases between the germline ends. Germline V gives CDR1 SEHNR, CDR2 FQNEAQ (reference sequence). This CDR3 is 15 amino acids long. The chain's CDR3 is CASSLLRGRVHEQYF. CDR3 coding DNA: TGTGCCAGCAGCTTACTGCGGGGGCGCGTCCACGAGCAGTACTTC.

The CDR3 spells CASSSEGAREQFF. Here the CDR3 DNA reads TGTGCCAGCAGCTCGGAGGGGGCTCGGGAGCAGTTCTTC. This chain connects TRBV11-2 to TRBJ2-1; D possibly corresponds to TRBD1 (7 bases). Germline V gene sequence: CDR1 SGHAT, CDR2 FQNNGV. Trimming took off 4 bases at V and 10 bases at J, with 14 bases between the two ends. The length of the CDR3 is 13 residues.

The chain joins TRBV5-4 to TRBJ2-1; D might be TRBD2 (5 bases). V lost 3 bases, J lost 9 bases, and 16 bases lay in between. CDR1 and CDR2 from the germline V gene are SGHNT and YYREEE (reference sequence). The CDR3 consists of 14 residues. The CDR3 DNA follows: TGTGCCAGCAGCTCTAGGACTGAAAGCGGTGAGCAGTTCTTC. Translating it yields CASSSRTESGEQFF.

The CDR3 is CASSPKGTSQPYEQYF. The CDR3 DNA sequence: TGTGCCAGCAGCCCTAAAGGGACTAGCCAACCCTACGAGCAGTACTTC. The rearrangement links TRBV4-2 to TRBJ2-7; TRBD2 agrees at 9 bases. CDR1 and CDR2 (germline): LGHNA, YNFKEQ. This CDR3 contains 16 residues. J lost 2 bases, V lost 4 bases, and 9 bases had no gene match.